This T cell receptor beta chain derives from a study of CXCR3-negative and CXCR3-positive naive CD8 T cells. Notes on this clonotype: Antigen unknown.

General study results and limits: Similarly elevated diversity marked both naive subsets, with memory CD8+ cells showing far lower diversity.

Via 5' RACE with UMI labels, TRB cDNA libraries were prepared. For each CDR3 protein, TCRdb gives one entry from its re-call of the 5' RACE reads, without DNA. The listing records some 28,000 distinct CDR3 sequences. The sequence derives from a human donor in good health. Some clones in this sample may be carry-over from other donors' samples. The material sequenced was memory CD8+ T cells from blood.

The CDR3 sequence is CSVPGQANQPQHF. The V call is TRBV29-1, the J call TRBJ1-5; TCRdb's D call, TRBD1, is unchecked because there is no DNA. Germline V gives CDR1 SQVTM, CDR2 ANQGSEA. The CDR3 is 13 residues long.